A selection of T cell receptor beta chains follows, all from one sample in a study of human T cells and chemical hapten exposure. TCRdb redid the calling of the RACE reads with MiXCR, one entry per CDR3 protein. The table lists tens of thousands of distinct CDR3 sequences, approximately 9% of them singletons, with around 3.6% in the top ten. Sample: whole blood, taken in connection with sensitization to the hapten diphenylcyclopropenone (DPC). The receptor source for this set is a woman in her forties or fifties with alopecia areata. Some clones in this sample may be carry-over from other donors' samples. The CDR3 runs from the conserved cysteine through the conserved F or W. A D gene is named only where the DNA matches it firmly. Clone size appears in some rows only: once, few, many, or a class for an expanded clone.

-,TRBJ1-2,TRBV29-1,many,CSAGGQGNYGYTF,TGCAGCGCTGGAGGGCAGGGGAACTATGGCTACACCTTC
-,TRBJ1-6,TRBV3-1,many,CASSQTGTVNSPLHF,TGTGCCAGCAGCCAGACCGGGACGGTAAATTCACCCCTCCACTTT
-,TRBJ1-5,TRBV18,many,CASSPPGRDSQPQHF,TGTGCCAGCTCACCACCGGGGAGGGATTCACAGCCCCAGCATTTT
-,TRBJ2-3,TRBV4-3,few,CASSHGSTDTQYF,TGCGCCAGCAGCCACGGGAGCACAGATACGCAGTATTTT
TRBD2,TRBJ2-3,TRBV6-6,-,CASRIGLAGADTQYF,TGTGCCAGCAGAATCGGACTAGCGGGGGCAGATACGCAGTATTTT
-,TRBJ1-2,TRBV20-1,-,CSAPGGGNYGYTF,TGCAGTGCCCCCGGAGGGGGTAACTATGGCTACACCTTC
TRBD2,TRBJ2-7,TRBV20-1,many,CSASTSGRGYEQYF,TGCAGTGCTAGTACGAGCGGGAGAGGTTACGAGCAGTACTTC
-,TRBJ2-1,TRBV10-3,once,CAISVAQGNEQFF,TGTGCCATCAGTGTAGCCCAAGGGAATGAGCAGTTCTTC
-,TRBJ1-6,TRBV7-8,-,CASSLRQRNTYNSPLHF,TGTGCCAGCAGCTTACGCCAAAGAAACACATATAATTCACCCCTCCACTTT
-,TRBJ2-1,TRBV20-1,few,CSAPGLTNEQFF,TGCAGTGCCCCGGGGCTCACCAATGAGCAGTTCTTC
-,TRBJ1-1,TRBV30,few,CAWSASGHGGTEAFF,TGTGCCTGGAGTGCTTCGGGACATGGAGGGACTGAAGCTTTCTTT
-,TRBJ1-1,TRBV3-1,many,CASTPGGHTEAFF,TGTGCCAGCACCCCGGGGGGCCACACTGAAGCTTTCTTT
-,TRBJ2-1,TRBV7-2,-,CASSLYRVGEQFF,TGTGCCAGCAGCTTATACAGGGTTGGTGAGCAGTTCTTC
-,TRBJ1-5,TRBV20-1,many,CSARNSGRQPQHF,TGCAGTGCTAGAAATAGTGGGAGACAGCCCCAGCATTTT
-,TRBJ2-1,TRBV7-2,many,CASSPRREQFF,TGTGCCAGCAGCCCCCGGAGGGAGCAGTTCTTC
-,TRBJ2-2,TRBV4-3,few,CASSQDPRVDTGELFF,TGCGCCAGCAGCCAAGATCCCAGGGTCGACACCGGGGAGCTGTTTTTT
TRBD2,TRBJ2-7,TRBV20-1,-,CSAGDSGRYF,TGCAGTGCTGGAGATAGCGGGAGGTACTTC
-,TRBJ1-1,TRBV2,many,CASTPYMWDEAFF,TGTGCCAGCACCCCTTACATGTGGGATGAAGCTTTCTTT
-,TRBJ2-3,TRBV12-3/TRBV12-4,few,CASSWASTDTQYF,TGTGCCAGCAGTTGGGCTAGCACAGATACGCAGTATTTT
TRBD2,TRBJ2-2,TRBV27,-,CASTPGGANTGELFF,TGTGCCAGCACCCCGGGAGGCGCGAACACCGGGGAGCTGTTTTTT
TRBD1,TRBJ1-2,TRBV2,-,CASTRQGRSSAIGYTF,TGTGCCAGCACTAGACAGGGTAGGAGCTCCGCGATCGGCTACACCTTC
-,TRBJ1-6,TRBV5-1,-,CASSLDPRDSPLHF,TGCGCCAGCAGCTTGGACCCTAGGGATTCACCCCTCCACTTT
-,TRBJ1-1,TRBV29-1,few,CSVEQGTGNTEAFF,TGCAGCGTTGAGCAGGGGACGGGGAACACTGAAGCTTTCTTT
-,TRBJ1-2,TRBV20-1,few,CSARDRRGVDYGYTF,TGCAGTGCTAGAGATCGAAGGGGAGTAGACTATGGCTACACCTTC
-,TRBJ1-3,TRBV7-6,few,CASSPGGYSNTIYF,TGTGCCAGCAGCCCAGGAGGGTACTCGAACACCATATATTTT
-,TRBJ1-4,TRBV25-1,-,CASSGSLGGAEKLFF,TGTGCCAGCAGTGGTTCCCTCGGGGGGGCGGAAAAACTGTTTTTT